These 20 T cell receptor beta chains originate from one sample sequenced in a study of OX40 agonist ivuxolimab in advanced cancers. Using immunoSEQ multiplex PCR, the repertoire was profiled, and TCRdb retains in-frame clones only, with some absent. The table lists 50,000 to 65,000 clones, approximately 88% of them singletons, with 3% to 3.5% in the top ten. The sequencing here drew on CD4+ or CD8+ T cells sorted from blood, taken in a trial of the OX40 agonist ivuxolimab. The receptors were gathered from an adult with an advanced solid tumor such as melanoma, head and neck, liver or kidney cancer.

V and J are TRBV28 and TRBJ2-7; D is perhaps TRBD1 (6 bases). The V gene lost 9 bases and the J gene lost 6 bases, with 15 bases spanning the gap. The V gene's germline CDR1 is MDHEN and CDR2 SYDVKM. This CDR3 is built from 12 residues. The CDR3 spells CASTQGNGEQYF. The CDR3 coding sequence is TGTGCCAGTACACAGGGAAACGGCGAGCAGTACTTC.

The chain carries TRBV7-2 and TRBJ2-5; weak D call: TRBD2 (6 bases). The J call could be wrong; TRBJ2-7 is a better fit for the DNA end. The CDR3 contains 14 residues. Germline CDR1 is SGHTA and CDR2 is FQGNSA. Here the CDR3 reads CASSLVGGRYEQYF. DNA for the CDR3: TGTGCCAGCAGCTTAGTGGGGGGAAGGTACGAGCAGTACTTC.

The V call is TRBV2, the J call TRBJ2-3, with D uncertain. The CDR3 spans 15 residues. V dropped 0 bases and J dropped 6 bases, with 13 bases sitting between them. Germline lookup yields CDR1 SNHLY and CDR2 FYNNEI. The CDR3 protein is CASSEAAPPLDTQYF. The CDR3, as DNA: TGTGCCAGCAGTGAAGCGGCTCCCCCCTTGGATACGCAGTATTTT.

This chain uses TRBV5-6 with TRBJ2-1, with D possibly called TRBD1 or TRBD2 (5 bases each). The length of the CDR3 is 15 residues. The V gene lost 4 bases and the J gene lost 8 bases, with 19 bases spanning the gap. CDR1 and CDR2 (germline): SGHDT, YYEEEE. Written as DNA, the CDR3 is TGTGCCAGCAGCGAAGCCGGGACGACTCCCGATGAGCAGTTCTTC. The encoded protein is CASSEAGTTPDEQFF.

This clone occurred once. The genes are TRBV7-8 and TRBJ2-7; D assignment may be TRBD1 or TRBD2 (5 bases each). V was clipped by 5 bases and J by 2 bases, with 13 bases between them. This CDR3 is 14 amino acids long. Germline values: CDR1 SGHVS, CDR2 FQNEAQ. The DNA for the CDR3 is TGTGCCAGCAGCCCGGGGCCGGGAACCTACGAGCAGTACTTC. Translation: CASSPGPGTYEQYF.

V usage is TRBV19 and J usage is TRBJ1-2; no clear D gene. The CDR3 is 15 amino acids. Germline CDR1 and CDR2: LNHDA and SQIVND (reference sequence). The V end was cut by 5 bases, the J end by 3 bases, with 16 bases between. The CDR3 DNA reads TGTGCCAGTAGTCGCTCCGGAGGAGGCCACTATGGCTACACCTTC. This sequence encodes CASSRSGGGHYGYTF.

The chain carries TRBV19 and TRBJ1-2, with D maybe TRBD1 (6 bases). The V and J ends lost 6 bases and 2 bases respectively, with 16 bases between them. In germline, CDR1 is LNHDA, CDR2 SQIVND (reference sequence). CDR3 length: 15 amino acids. The CDR3 reads CASSPRVQGNYGYTF. The CDR3 coding sequence is TGTGCCAGTAGCCCAAGGGTGCAGGGGAACTATGGCTACACCTTC. The full variable domain, in which reference TRBV19 and TRBJ1-2 provide the parts outside the CDR3, is DGGITQSPKYLFRKEGQNVTLSCEQNLNHDAMYWYRQDPGQGLRLIYYSQIVNDFQKGDIAEGYSVSREKKESFPLTVTSAQKNPTAFYLCASSPRVQGNYGYTFGSGTRLTVV.

The chain is built from TRBV5-1 and TRBJ1-2, with 10 bases that match TRBD1. Germline V gives CDR1 SGHRS, CDR2 YFSETQ. The ends lost 7 bases at V and 8 bases at J; junction bases unmatched: 8. CDR3 length: 13 residues. Here the CDR3 DNA reads TGCGCCAGCCGAGCCGGGACAGGGGTCGGCTACACCTTC. Its translation is CASRAGTGVGYTF.

This rearrangement joins TRBV5-6 to TRBJ1-5; D is possibly TRBD1 (6 bases). The CDR3 is 13 amino acids. Trimming left V 4 bases short and J 6 bases short, with 11 bases between. The V gene's germline CDR1 is SGHDT and CDR2 YYEEEE. The CDR3 reads CASSIGGAQPQHF. DNA of the CDR3: TGTGCCAGCAGCATCGGGGGGGCTCAGCCCCAGCATTTT.

This chain uses TRBV9 with TRBJ1-1, with a tentative D call TRBD1 (6 bases). CDR1 is SGDLS, CDR2 YYNGEE, per germline. The V end was cut by 3 bases, the J end by 1 base, with 13 bases between. The CDR3 loop spans 15 amino acids. The CDR3 coding sequence is TGTGCCAGCAGCGCCCGGGACAAAGGGAACACTGAAGCTTTCTTT. Translating gives CASSARDKGNTEAFF.

The rearrangement links TRBV18 to TRBJ2-2, with D hard to call. Trimming took 4 bases from V and 0 from J, leaving 15 bases between them. The CDR3 runs to 17 residues. CDR1 KGHSH and CDR2 LQKENI come from the germline V gene. In DNA form, the CDR3 reads TGTGCCAGCTCACGAGGAGAGTCTGGAGCGAACACCGGGGAGCTGTTTTTT. This sequence encodes CASSRGESGANTGELFF. The whole variable domain, remainder taken from reference TRBV18 and TRBJ2-2, is NAGVMQNPRHLVRRRGQEARLRCSPMKGHSHVYWYRQLPEEGLKFMVYLQKENIIDESGMPKERFSAEFPKEGPSILRIQQVVRGDSAAYFCASSRGESGANTGELFFGEGSRLTVL.

The chain joins TRBV5-6 to TRBJ1-2; D remains ambiguous. The germline CDR1 and CDR2 sequences are SGHDT and YYEEEE. CDR3 length: 13 residues. V lost 1 base and J lost 4, with 8 bases in between. In DNA, the CDR3 is TGTGCCAGCAGCTTGCGGCAGTTCTATGGCTACACCTTC. The encoded protein is CASSLRQFYGYTF.

The chain links TRBV2 to TRBJ2-1; D might be TRBD2 (6 bases). CDR3 length equals 13 residues. Germline assignment: CDR1 SNHLY and CDR2 FYNNEI. Trimming left V 0 bases short and J 13 bases short, with 13 bases between. The CDR3 nucleotides are TGTGCCAGCAGTGAAGCGGGACTGTGGGAACAGTTCTTC. Translating it yields CASSEAGLWEQFF.

The genes are TRBV5-1 and TRBJ2-3; D possibly matches TRBD1 or TRBD2 (5 bases each). CDR3 size: 14 residues. V lost 7 bases and J 0 bases, leaving 12 bases between the germline ends. CDR1 SGHRS and CDR2 YFSETQ come from the germline V gene. The CDR3 here is CASSLGGSTDTQYF. CDR3 DNA sequence: TGCGCCAGCTCCCTTGGGGGTAGCACAGATACGCAGTATTTT. Looking up the rest from reference TRBV5-1 and TRBJ2-3 gives the full variable domain: KAGVTQTPRYLIKTRGQQVTLSCSPISGHRSVSWYQQTPGQGLQFLFEYFSETQRNKGNFPGRFSGRQFSNSRSEMNVSTLELGDSALYLCASSLGGSTDTQYFGPGTRLTVL.

The J gene is TRBJ1-4, the V gene TRBV20-1; D uncertain. Trimming removed 4 bases at V and 8 bases at J, with 8 bases between. Germline values: CDR1 DFQATT, CDR2 SNEGSKA (reference sequence). The CDR3 runs to 11 residues. CDR3 amino acids: CSANYWEKLFF. The CDR3 DNA reads TGCAGTGCTAACTATTGGGAAAAACTGTTTTTT.

The chain carries TRBV6-6 and TRBJ1-5; D is unclear. The germline gives CDR1 MNHNY, CDR2 SVGAGI (reference sequence). The V gene lost 2 bases and the J gene lost 1 base, with 6 bases spanning the gap. The CDR3 contains 14 residues. The CDR3 is CASSYEGSNQPQHF. The CDR3 DNA is TGTGCCAGCAGTTACGAGGGAAGCAATCAGCCCCAGCATTTT.

The V gene is TRBV29-1, the J gene TRBJ2-1; 14 positions match TRBD2. The CDR3 loop spans 15 amino acids. The V and J ends lost 4 bases and 10 bases, in that order; junction bases with no gene match: 9. Germline lookup yields CDR1 SQVTM and CDR2 ANQGSEA. CDR3 in DNA: TGCAGCGTTGCCCCCGGGACTAGCGGGAGCGGGGAGCAGTTCTTC. Protein: CSVAPGTSGSGEQFF.

The table lists this clone with a count of one. The CDR3 sequence: CASSIMTGGGTEAFF. The CDR3, as DNA: TGTGCCAGTAGTATCATGACAGGGGGAGGCACTGAAGCTTTCTTT. The chain links TRBV19 to TRBJ1-1; 9 positions match TRBD1. V trimming: 3 bases; J trimming: 4 bases; junction bases outside the gene matches: 6. Germline CDR1 LNHDA, CDR2 SQIVND (reference sequence). CDR3 length: 15 residues.

The chain employs TRBV6-1 and TRBJ1-1, with D perhaps matching TRBD1 (6 bases). Germline V gives CDR1 MNHNS, CDR2 SASEGT. CDR3 length: 14 residues. Trimming stripped 1 base from V and 5 bases from J, with 11 bases between. The CDR3 coding sequence is TGTGCCAGCAGTGAAGTTACAGGGAGGACTGAAGCTTTCTTT. Protein sequence: CASSEVTGRTEAFF.

V is TRBV6-6 and J is TRBJ2-2, with TRBD1 as a possible D gene (6 bases). V dropped 3 bases and J dropped 4 bases, with 12 bases sitting between them. Germline CDR1 and CDR2: MNHNY and SVGAGI (reference sequence). The CDR3 sequence is 15 residues long. DNA for the CDR3: TGTGCCAGCAGTTATACGACAGGATCCACCGGGGAGCTGTTTTTT. It translates to CASSYTTGSTGELFF.